These T cell receptor beta chains were read from a single sample in a study of CD8+ T cells in alopecia areata. Assay: immunoSEQ multiplex PCR; the TCRdb copy retains only in-frame clones and omits some. The table shows over 150,000 clones, with roughly 60% occurring only once. The sample consisted of CD4+ T cells sorted from blood, taken at week 24, from a patient treated with tofacitinib. The receptors come from a human donor with alopecia areata. Each CDR3 is given with its conserved first and last residue. Fields, in order: clone size, D gene, J gene, V gene, CDR3 DNA, CDR3 protein. D genes are given only for firm matches. Size tells how often a clone was seen (once, few, many) or the class of an expanded clone, and some rows leave it out.

abundance: once; d_gene: .; j_gene: TRBJ1-1; v_gene: TRBV7-8; CDR3nt: TGTGCCAGCAGCTTGACCGGATTCTTGGGGACTGAAGCTTTCTTT; CDR3aa: CASSLTGFLGTEAFF
abundance: .; d_gene: TRBD2; j_gene: TRBJ2-2; v_gene: TRBV30; CDR3nt: TGTGCCTGGAGTAGGCAGGGGACTAGCGGCTTCACCGGGGAGCTGTTTTTT; CDR3aa: CAWSRQGTSGFTGELFF
abundance: .; d_gene: TRBD1; j_gene: TRBJ2-7; v_gene: TRBV9; CDR3nt: TGTGCCAGCAGCCCGAGGGACAGGACCTACGAGCAGTACTTC; CDR3aa: CASSPRDRTYEQYF
abundance: .; d_gene: .; j_gene: TRBJ1-2; v_gene: TRBV30; CDR3nt: TGTGCCTGGAAGGCATCCCGGGGCTACACCTTC; CDR3aa: CAWKASRGYTF
abundance: .; d_gene: TRBD1; j_gene: TRBJ2-7; v_gene: TRBV5-4; CDR3nt: TGTGCCAGCAGCTTGCGATCCGGGACAGGGCTTAACGAGCAGTACTTC; CDR3aa: CASSLRSGTGLNEQYF
abundance: .; d_gene: TRBD1; j_gene: TRBJ2-7; v_gene: TRBV4-1; CDR3nt: TGCGCCAGCAGCCAACTCAAGGGGACAGGGTCCCTCAGCTCCTACGAGCAGTACTTC; CDR3aa: CASSQLKGTGSLSSYEQYF
abundance: .; d_gene: TRBD1; j_gene: TRBJ1-2; v_gene: TRBV29-1; CDR3nt: TGCAGCGTCGAGGGACAGGGCAGCTATGGCTACACCTTC; CDR3aa: CSVEGQGSYGYTF
abundance: few; d_gene: .; j_gene: TRBJ2-5; v_gene: TRBV7-9; CDR3nt: TGTGCCAGCAGCTCAACGACAGCCCAAGAGACCCAGTACTTC; CDR3aa: CASSSTTAQETQYF
abundance: .; d_gene: TRBD1; j_gene: TRBJ2-7; v_gene: TRBV7-2; CDR3nt: TGTGCCAGCAGCTCCCCGGGACAGGGAAGCTACGAGCAGTACTTC; CDR3aa: CASSSPGQGSYEQYF
abundance: .; d_gene: TRBD2; j_gene: TRBJ2-3; v_gene: TRBV7-8; CDR3nt: TGTGCCAGCAGCTTAGGGACGGCTAGCGGGAATACAGATACGCAGTATTTT; CDR3aa: CASSLGTASGNTDTQYF
abundance: few; d_gene: .; j_gene: TRBJ1-2; v_gene: TRBV15; CDR3nt: TGTGCCACCAGCAGACTCGGGAGTAACTATGGCTACACCTTC; CDR3aa: CATSRLGSNYGYTF
abundance: .; d_gene: TRBD1; j_gene: TRBJ2-7; v_gene: TRBV18; CDR3nt: TGTGCCAGCTCACCCGGAGGACAGGGTGTCTACGAGCAGTACTTC; CDR3aa: CASSPGGQGVYEQYF
abundance: .; d_gene: .; j_gene: TRBJ1-5; v_gene: TRBV15; CDR3nt: TGTGCCACCAGCTCAGTGAATAGCAATCAGCCCCAGCATTTT; CDR3aa: CATSSVNSNQPQHF
abundance: .; d_gene: TRBD1; j_gene: TRBJ2-7; v_gene: TRBV29-1; CDR3nt: TGCAGCGTTGCTCTTCGGGACAGGTCCTATGGGCAGTACTTC; CDR3aa: CSVALRDRSYGQYF
abundance: .; d_gene: .; j_gene: TRBJ2-5; v_gene: TRBV7-2; CDR3nt: TGTGCCAGCAGCAGGGGACTTACCCCCGAGACCCAGTACTTC; CDR3aa: CASSRGLTPETQYF
abundance: .; d_gene: .; j_gene: TRBJ1-1; v_gene: TRBV30; CDR3nt: TGTGCCTGGAGTCCGGGGGGCACTGAAGCTTTCTTT; CDR3aa: CAWSPGGTEAFF
abundance: .; d_gene: TRBD1; j_gene: TRBJ1-2; v_gene: TRBV5-6; CDR3nt: TGTGCCAGCAGCTTCGGGACAGGGAAGGACTATGGCTACACCTTC; CDR3aa: CASSFGTGKDYGYTF
abundance: .; d_gene: .; j_gene: TRBJ1-1; v_gene: TRBV7-2; CDR3nt: TGTGCCAGCAGCCCTAGGACGAAGAACACTGAAGCTTTCTTT; CDR3aa: CASSPRTKNTEAFF